A selection of T cell receptor beta chains follows, all from one sample in a study of CD4 T cells in relation to SARS-CoV-2 and coronaviruses. Produced via immunoSEQ multiplex PCR; TCRdb's table is partial and in-frame only. The sample includes 25,000 to 30,000 clones, roughly 80% of them seen just once. For these TCRs, the target antigens are not known. Specimen: CD4+ T cells from PBMCs, cultured in vitro. Every receptor here comes from a human donor in good health. Both conserved end residues are part of each CDR3. D genes are given only for firm matches. Size tells how often a clone was seen (once, few, many) or the class of an expanded clone, and some rows leave it out.

abundance	j_gene	v_gene	d_gene	CDR3nt	CDR3aa
.	TRBJ2-7	TRBV4-1	TRBD2	TGCGCCAGCAGCCAAGATGCCGGGACTAGCGGGAGGGGGGCCTACGAGCAGTACTTC	CASSQDAGTSGRGAYEQYF
.	TRBJ2-5	TRBV13	.	TGTGCCAGCAGCTTTGGGCTTGGGACCCAGTACTTC	CASSFGLGTQYF
.	TRBJ2-2	TRBV6-2/TRBV6-3	.	TGTGCCAGCAGTTACCGGGGGGCTGACGGCACCGGGGAGCTGTTTTTT	CASSYRGADGTGELFF
once	TRBJ1-1	TRBV10-1	.	TGCGCCATCTCCGGGATAGGGCTGGGGAACACTGAAGCTTTCTTT	CAISGIGLGNTEAFF
.	TRBJ2-5	TRBV18	.	TGTGCCAGCTCACCACCGGTGGAAGAGACCCAGTACTTC	CASSPPVEETQYF
few	TRBJ2-7	TRBV28	.	TGTGCCAGCAGTTTACCCAAGACAGGGAGGAGACTAGAGCAGTACTTC	CASSLPKTGRRLEQYF
.	TRBJ1-6	TRBV5-6	.	TGTGCCAGCAGCTTGGGCTCGGCCCATTTGAATTCACCCCTCCACTTT	CASSLGSAHLNSPLHF
.	TRBJ2-7	TRBV9	TRBD2	TGTGCCAGCAGCGTAGGGACTAGCGGACTCTACGAGCAGTACTTC	CASSVGTSGLYEQYF
.	TRBJ1-2	TRBV6-6	.	TGTGCCAGCAGTTACTCGGGGGGGACTCTGGACTATGGCTACACCTTC	CASSYSGGTLDYGYTF
large	TRBJ1-6	TRBV11-2	.	TGTGCCAGCAGCTTTAACTGGAACAATTCACCCCTCCACTTT	CASSFNWNNSPLHF
.	TRBJ2-3	TRBV7-3	.	TGTGCCAGCAGCTTAACTGGGGCCCCAGGGTGGGGAGATACGCAGTATTTT	CASSLTGAPGWGDTQYF
.	TRBJ1-1	TRBV5-4	TRBD1	TGTGCCAGCAGCTTAGAGACAGGGGGGGTTACTGAAGCTTTCTTT	CASSLETGGVTEAFF
.	TRBJ2-5	TRBV11-3	TRBD2	TGTGCCAGCAGCTTAGTGGCGGGAGGTCCAGAGACCCAGTACTTC	CASSLVAGGPETQYF
.	TRBJ2-1	TRBV5-4	.	TGTGCCAGCAGCTTGTCTGCGTATGAGCAGTTCTTC	CASSLSAYEQFF
.	TRBJ1-3	TRBV10-1	.	TGCGCCAGCAGTCCGGGCCACTCTGGAAACACCATATATTTT	CASSPGHSGNTIYF
.	TRBJ2-5	TRBV6-5	TRBD1	TGTGCCAGCAGCCACCCGACAGGGGTTGGAGAGACCCAGTACTTC	CASSHPTGVGETQYF
.	TRBJ2-7	TRBV6-5	TRBD1	TGTGCCAGCAGGGTCCGGGACAGCGCCTACGAGCAGTACTTC	CASRVRDSAYEQYF
.	TRBJ1-2	TRBV4-1	.	TGCGCCAGCAGCCCGGCGCCCAGGGATAACTATGGCTACACCTTC	CASSPAPRDNYGYTF
.	TRBJ2-6	TRBV9	.	TGTGCCAGCGAGGGGGGGCTGGCGGGGGCCAACGTCCTGACTTTC	CASEGGLAGANVLTF
.	TRBJ2-1	TRBV18	.	TGTGCCAGCTCACCACAGGAGCGATCGGTGTACAATGAGCAGTTCTTC	CASSPQERSVYNEQFF
.	TRBJ1-1	TRBV2	.	TGTGCCAGCATCTGGGGGGGTGACACTGAAGCTTTCTTT	CASIWGGDTEAFF
once	TRBJ2-4	TRBV2	.	TGTGCCAGCAGTCCGGGGTTAAACATTCAGTACTTC	CASSPGLNIQYF
.	TRBJ1-3	TRBV29-1	.	TGCAGCGTTGAGAGGGAGTATGCTCCACGGGCCATATATTTT	CSVEREYAPRAIYF
.	TRBJ2-1	TRBV20-1	.	TGCAGTGCTAGTACGGGGGGCAGGAATGAGCAGTTCTTC	CSASTGGRNEQFF
.	TRBJ2-5	TRBV12-3/TRBV12-4	.	TGTGCCAGCAGTTTAGGCCAGCAAGAGACCCAGTACTTC	CASSLGQQETQYF
.	TRBJ2-3	TRBV7-2	.	TGTGCCAGCAGCTCCCCCGGGACGTATGGGGATACGCAGTATTTT	CASSSPGTYGDTQYF
.	TRBJ2-1	TRBV7-8	TRBD2	TGTGCCAGCAGCCTGAAGGGGCTAGCGGGGGGTTTCGGCAATGAGCAGTTCTTC	CASSLKGLAGGFGNEQFF
once	TRBJ1-4	TRBV6-5	.	TGTGCCAGCAGTTACTCGAGGCCAGATGAAAAACTGTTTTTT	CASSYSRPDEKLFF
.	TRBJ2-7	TRBV19	.	TGTGCCAGTAGGGGACATGCGTACGAGCAGTACTTC	CASRGHAYEQYF
.	TRBJ1-1	TRBV4-2	.	TGTGCCAGCAGCCAAGCCTGGGCCGGGGTAGACACTGAAGCTTTCTTT	CASSQAWAGVDTEAFF
.	TRBJ2-5	TRBV5-8	.	TGTGCCAGCAGCGTCTATGGGGGGAGAGGTGGTGAGACCCAGTACTTC	CASSVYGGRGGETQYF
once	TRBJ2-1	TRBV9	.	TGTGCCAGCAGCGGCGACGGGACTCCCAGCTCCTACAATGAGCAGTTCTTC	CASSGDGTPSSYNEQFF
.	TRBJ2-3	TRBV24-1	TRBD1	TGTGCCACCAGTCCGGACAGGGGGATCACAGATACGCAGTATTTT	CATSPDRGITDTQYF
few	TRBJ2-7	TRBV7-2	TRBD2	TGTGCCAGCAGCTTAAGTCGGGGGGTTTACGAGCAGTACTTC	CASSLSRGVYEQYF
.	TRBJ2-3	TRBV5-1	TRBD2	TGCGCCAGCAGCTTGGTTGGCGGGGGGGCACCAAGCACAGATACGCAGTATTTT	CASSLVGGGAPSTDTQYF
.	TRBJ2-1	TRBV19	.	TGTGCCAGTACCCAACGGGGATACAATGAGCAGTTCTTC	CASTQRGYNEQFF
few	TRBJ1-1	TRBV9	.	TGTGCCAGCAGCGTCGCAGATAACACTGAAGCTTTCTTT	CASSVADNTEAFF
.	TRBJ2-7	TRBV11-2	.	TGTGCCAGCAGTCATAGGGGCGTCCCAGCCACTTCGTACTACGAGCAGTACTTC	CASSHRGVPATSYYEQYF
.	TRBJ1-1	TRBV4-1	.	TGCGCCAGCAGCCGAAGGGGGGGGAACAAGGCTGAAGCTTTCTTT	CASSRRGGNKAEAFF
.	TRBJ2-1	TRBV19	TRBD2	TGTGCCAGTAGTCGGGTGGGACTAGCGGGAATGAGCTCCTACAATGAGCAGTTCTTC	CASSRVGLAGMSSYNEQFF
large	TRBJ1-5	TRBV19	.	TGTGCCAGTAGTATACGGGGAGATCAGCCCCAGCATTTT	CASSIRGDQPQHF
once	TRBJ1-1	TRBV30	.	TGTGCCTGGACCTCGACAGTAGGGAACACTGAAGCTTTCTTT	CAWTSTVGNTEAFF
once	TRBJ2-7	TRBV11-2	.	TGTGCCAGCAGCTTAGAAAGACTGCTGGATACCTACGAGCAGTACTTC	CASSLERLLDTYEQYF
.	TRBJ2-3	TRBV30	.	TGTGCCTGGAGTGTCGAGGTGTGGGATACGCAGTATTTT	CAWSVEVWDTQYF
.	TRBJ1-5	TRBV7-2	.	TGTGCCAGCAGCGTGGACAGTAAGAATCAGCCCCAGCATTTT	CASSVDSKNQPQHF
.	TRBJ2-3	TRBV2	.	TGTGCCAGCACTCTGGGGGCGAGCACAGATACGCAGTATTTT	CASTLGASTDTQYF
.	TRBJ2-2	TRBV19	TRBD1	TGTGCCACCCTGACAGGGCCCACCGGGGAGCTGTTTTTT	CATLTGPTGELFF
once	TRBJ2-2	TRBV3-1/TRBV3-2	TRBD2	TGTGCCAGCAGCCAGGGACTAGCGGGAGGAGGGACCGGGGAGCTGTTTTTT	CASSQGLAGGGTGELFF